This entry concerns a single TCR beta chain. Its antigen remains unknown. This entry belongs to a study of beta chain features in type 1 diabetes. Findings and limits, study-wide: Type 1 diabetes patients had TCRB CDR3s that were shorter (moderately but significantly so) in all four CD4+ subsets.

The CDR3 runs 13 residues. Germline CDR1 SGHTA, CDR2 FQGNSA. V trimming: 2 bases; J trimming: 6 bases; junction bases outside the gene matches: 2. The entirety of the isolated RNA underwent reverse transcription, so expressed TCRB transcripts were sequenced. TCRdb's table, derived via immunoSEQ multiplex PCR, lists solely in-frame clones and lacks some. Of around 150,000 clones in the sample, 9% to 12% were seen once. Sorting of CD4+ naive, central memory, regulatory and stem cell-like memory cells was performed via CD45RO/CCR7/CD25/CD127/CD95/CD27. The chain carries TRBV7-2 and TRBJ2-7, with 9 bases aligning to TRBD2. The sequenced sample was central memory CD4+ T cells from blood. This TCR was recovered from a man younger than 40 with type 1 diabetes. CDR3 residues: CASSLQREVEQYF. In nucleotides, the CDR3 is TGTGCCAGCAGCTTACAGCGGGAGGTCGAGCAGTACTTC.